This T cell receptor beta chain was captured by sequencing in a study of cytomegalovirus exposure and HLA in healthy donors. Study conclusions and caveats: Later analysis identified a missense DCLRE1C variant that was linked to TCR beta V- and J-gene trimming. In vitro work confirmed that three CMV-associated chains recognize CMV antigens.

Details on this clone: No antigen is known for it.

With 60 Vbeta and 13 Jbeta primers, the PCR was carried out. The table came from immunoSEQ multiplex PCR; TCRdb's copy has only in-frame clones and leaves some out. The table includes more than 80,000 clones, 60% to 75% detected once. V was clipped by 5 bases and J by 5 bases, with 12 bases between them. The CDR3 loop spans 14 amino acids. Per the germline V gene, CDR1 is MGHDK and CDR2 is SYGVNS. The receptor was isolated from a female donor in good health and CMV-seropositive. The chain uses TRBV25-1 and TRBJ1-4, with D tentatively TRBD1 (5 bases). Sequences were obtained from PBMCs. The CDR3: CASSSPGSNEKLFF. Written as DNA, the CDR3 is TGTGCCAGCAGTTCTCCAGGGTCGAATGAAAAACTGTTTTTT.